This T cell receptor (beta chain) was sequenced for a study of early T cells in non-severe SARS-CoV-2 infection. The study's findings and limits: Anti-spike CD8 responses were favored by VDJdb matching, which missed private and CD4 specificities.

Individually, cDNA molecules had unique molecular identifiers attached to them. TCRdb reprocessed the 5' RACE reads via MiXCR and lists one record per CDR3 protein. The sample consists of approximately 79,000 distinct CDR3 sequences, about 13% of them appearing once. The CDR3 is 15 residues long. Deletions cut 1 base from V and 10 bases from J, with 17 bases between. Germline CDR1 DFQATT, CDR2 SNEGSKA (reference sequence). In its sample, this clonotype was seen many times. What it binds is not known. The sequenced sample consisted of whole blood. The source is an adult who was a healthcare worker with PCR-confirmed SARS-CoV-2 infection or an uninfected control (not recorded which). V gene TRBV20-1 combines with J gene TRBJ1-6; TRBD1 might be the D (6 bases). The CDR3 here is CSARVESRGSSPLHF. The CDR3 bases are TGCAGTGCTAGAGTTGAGTCCAGGGGTTCGTCACCCCTCCACTTT.